This T cell receptor beta chain was observed in a study of blood T cell repertoires in COVID-19. Study-level background: In each case, the material was cDNA or gDNA derived from T cells, B-cell-depleted T cells, or PBMCs.

Germline loops: CDR1 MNHNY, CDR2 SVGAGI (reference sequence). Trimming removed 2 bases at V and 6 bases at J, with 16 bases between. This CDR3 spans 15 amino acids. This clone was counted ten times or more. Methods used by the authors: By means of reference gene primer amplification, nucleated cell counts were estimated. This table comes from immunoSEQ multiplex PCR, and its TCRdb copy is limited to in-frame clones, with some not included. Clonal size and the V and J genes are those of that table, whereas D and trimming came from the DNA. This sample carries under 200,000 clones, around 77% of them seen once, and the ten largest clones take roughly 3.1%.

The V gene is TRBV6-6, the J gene TRBJ1-2; D gene uncertain. The sequencing sample was made of peripheral blood. The receptor was derived from a man between 65 and 80 years old with acute or convalescent COVID-19. The CDR3 sequence is CASSYPHRSEDGYTF. As DNA, the CDR3 is TGTGCCAGCAGTTACCCCCATCGCAGTGAGGATGGCTACACCTTC.